The sequence of this T cell receptor (beta chain) was determined in a study of T-cell reconstitution after alpha-beta-depleted transplantation in children. Per the germline V gene, CDR1 is LGHDT and CDR2 is YNNKEL (reference sequence). V trimming: 2 bases; J trimming: 5 bases; junction bases outside the gene matches: 5. CDR3 length: 15 residues. Unique molecular identifiers were incorporated when the TCRbeta library was constructed. MiXCR, run by TCRdb on the PCR reads, gives a single entry per CDR3 protein. The data hold roughly 790,000 distinct CDR3 sequences, with under 20% observed a single time. This clonotype was counted between two and nine times. Its antigen is as yet unknown. Notes on the study in general: Fresh T-cell production supplied most of the T-cell counts and diversity seen one year after transplant. Recipient T cells and thymic progenitors that survived were the source of the high TCRbeta diversity seen at day 60 in some patients. Where alpha-beta T cells came from about two months after transplant was reportedly several hundred expanded graft clones.

This rearrangement joins TRBV3-1 to TRBJ2-2, with 7 bases lining up with TRBD2. The sequence derives from a male patient younger than 18 who had a stem cell transplant for acute lymphoblastic leukemia, so the T cells may come from the graft donor. The sample in question was PBMCs, mostly from graft donor cells, obtained 360 days after TCRalphabeta/CD19-depleted stem cell transplant. The CDR3 sequence is CASSQWASGTGELFF. As DNA, the CDR3 is TGTGCCAGCAGCCAATGGGCTAGCGGTACCGGGGAGCTGTTTTTT.